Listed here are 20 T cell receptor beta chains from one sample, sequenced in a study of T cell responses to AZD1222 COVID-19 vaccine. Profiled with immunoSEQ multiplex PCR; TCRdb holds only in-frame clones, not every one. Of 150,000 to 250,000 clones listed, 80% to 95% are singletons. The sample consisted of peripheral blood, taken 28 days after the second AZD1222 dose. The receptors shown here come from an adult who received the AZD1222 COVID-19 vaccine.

CDR3 nucleotides: TGTGCCAGCATGGCTAGCGGGAGTAGGTCCTACGAGCAGTACTTC. Its translation is CASMASGSRSYEQYF. The chain is built from TRBV28 and TRBJ2-7, with 10 positions matching TRBD2. Germline V gene lookup returns CDR1 MDHEN and CDR2 SYDVKM. Trimming took 7 bases from V and 1 from J; bases not matched to a gene: 7. The CDR3 spans 15 residues.

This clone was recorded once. CDR3 nucleotide sequence: TGCGCCAGCAGCCAGGCAACAGCTAGCGGGGCCTACAATGAGCAGTTCTTC. Its protein is CASSQATASGAYNEQFF. The chain couples TRBV4-1 to TRBJ2-1; 9 bases map to TRBD2. This CDR3 spans 17 amino acids. J was trimmed by 2 bases and V by 3 bases; bases with no gene match: 8. Germline V gives CDR1 MGHRA, CDR2 YSYEKL.

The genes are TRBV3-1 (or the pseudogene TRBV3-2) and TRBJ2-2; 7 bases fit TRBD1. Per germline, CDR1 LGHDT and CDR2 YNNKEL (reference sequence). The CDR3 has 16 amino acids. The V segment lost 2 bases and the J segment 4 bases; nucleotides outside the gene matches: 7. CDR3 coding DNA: TGTGCCAGCAGCCAAACTACTAACAGGGGCACCGGGGAGCTGTTTTTT. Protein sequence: CASSQTTNRGTGELFF.

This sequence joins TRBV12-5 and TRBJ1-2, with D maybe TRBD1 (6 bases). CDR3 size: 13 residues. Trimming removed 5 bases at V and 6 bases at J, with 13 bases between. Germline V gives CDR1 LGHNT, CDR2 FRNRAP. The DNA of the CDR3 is TGTGCTAGTGGTCCACAGGGATTCAATGGCTACACCTTC. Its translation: CASGPQGFNGYTF.

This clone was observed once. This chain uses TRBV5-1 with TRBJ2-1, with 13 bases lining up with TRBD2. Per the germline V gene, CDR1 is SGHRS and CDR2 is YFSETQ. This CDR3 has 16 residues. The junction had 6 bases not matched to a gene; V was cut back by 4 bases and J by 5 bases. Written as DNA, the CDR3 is TGCGCCAGCAGCCGAACCGGGACTAGCGGGAACAATGAGCAGTTCTTC. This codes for CASSRTGTSGNNEQFF.

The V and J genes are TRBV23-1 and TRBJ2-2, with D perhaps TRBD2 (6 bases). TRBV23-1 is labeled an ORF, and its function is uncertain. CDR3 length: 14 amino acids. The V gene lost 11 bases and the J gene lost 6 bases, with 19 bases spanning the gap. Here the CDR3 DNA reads TGCGCCGTGCTCTTAAGGAGGGCCCCCGGGGAGCTGTTTTTT. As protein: CAVLLRRAPGELFF.

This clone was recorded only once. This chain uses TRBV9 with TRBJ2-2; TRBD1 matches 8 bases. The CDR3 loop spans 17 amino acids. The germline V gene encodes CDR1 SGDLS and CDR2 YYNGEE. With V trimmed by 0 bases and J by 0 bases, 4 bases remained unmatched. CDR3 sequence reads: CASSVARTGSNTGELFF. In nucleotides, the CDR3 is TGTGCCAGCAGCGTAGCAAGGACAGGGTCGAACACCGGGGAGCTGTTTTTT.

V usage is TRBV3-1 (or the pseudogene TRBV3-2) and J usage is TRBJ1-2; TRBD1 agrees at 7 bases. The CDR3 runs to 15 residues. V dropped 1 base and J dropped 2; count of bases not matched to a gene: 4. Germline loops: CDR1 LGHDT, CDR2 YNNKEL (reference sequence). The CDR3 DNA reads TGTGCCAGCAGCCAAGTGGCAGGGGGGAACTATGGCTACACCTTC. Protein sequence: CASSQVAGGNYGYTF.

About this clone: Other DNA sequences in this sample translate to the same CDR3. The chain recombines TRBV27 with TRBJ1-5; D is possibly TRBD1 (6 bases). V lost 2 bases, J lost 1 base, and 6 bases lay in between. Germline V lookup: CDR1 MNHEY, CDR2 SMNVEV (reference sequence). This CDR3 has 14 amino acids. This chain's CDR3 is CASSLRGSNQPQHF. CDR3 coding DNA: TGTGCCAGCAGTTTAAGGGGGAGCAATCAGCCCCAGCATTTT.

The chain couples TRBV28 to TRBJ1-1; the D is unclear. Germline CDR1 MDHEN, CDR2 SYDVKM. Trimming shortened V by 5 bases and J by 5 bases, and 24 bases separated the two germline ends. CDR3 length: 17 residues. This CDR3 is CASSALGLRGYYTEAFF. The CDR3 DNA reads TGTGCCAGCAGTGCGCTCGGTTTACGAGGTTATTATACTGAAGCTTTCTTT. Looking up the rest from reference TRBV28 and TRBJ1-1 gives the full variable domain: DVKVTQSSRYLVKRTGEKVFLECVQDMDHENMFWYRQDPGLGLRLIYFSYDVKMKEKGDIPEGYSVSREKKERFSLILESASTNQTSMYLCASSALGLRGYYTEAFFGQGTRLTVV.

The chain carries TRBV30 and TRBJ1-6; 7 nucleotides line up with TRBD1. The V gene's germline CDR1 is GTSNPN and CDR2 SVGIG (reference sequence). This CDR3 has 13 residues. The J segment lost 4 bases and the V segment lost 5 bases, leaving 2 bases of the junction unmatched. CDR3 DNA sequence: TGTGCCTGGGGGGGACAGTATAATTCACCCCTCCACTTT. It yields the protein CAWGGQYNSPLHF.

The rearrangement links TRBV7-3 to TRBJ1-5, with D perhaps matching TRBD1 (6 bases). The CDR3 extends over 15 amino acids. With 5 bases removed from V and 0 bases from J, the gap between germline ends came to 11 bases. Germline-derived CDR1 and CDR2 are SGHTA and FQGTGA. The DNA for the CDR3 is TGTGCCAGCAGCCATAGGACAGTTAGCAATCAGCCCCAGCATTTT. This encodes CASSHRTVSNQPQHF.

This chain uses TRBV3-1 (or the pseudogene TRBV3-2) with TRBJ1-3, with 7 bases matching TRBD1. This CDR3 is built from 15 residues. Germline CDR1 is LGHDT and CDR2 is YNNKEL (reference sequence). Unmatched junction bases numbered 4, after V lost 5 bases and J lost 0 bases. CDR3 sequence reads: CASSLGQRSGNTIYF. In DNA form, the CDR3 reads TGTGCCAGCAGCTTGGGACAGCGCTCTGGAAACACCATATATTTT.

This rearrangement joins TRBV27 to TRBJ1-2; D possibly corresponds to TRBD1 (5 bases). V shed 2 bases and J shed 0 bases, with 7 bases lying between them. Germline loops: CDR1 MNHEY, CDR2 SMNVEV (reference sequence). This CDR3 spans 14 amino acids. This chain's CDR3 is CASSLGGTNYGYTF. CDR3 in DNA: TGTGCCAGCAGTTTAGGGGGAACTAACTATGGCTACACCTTC.

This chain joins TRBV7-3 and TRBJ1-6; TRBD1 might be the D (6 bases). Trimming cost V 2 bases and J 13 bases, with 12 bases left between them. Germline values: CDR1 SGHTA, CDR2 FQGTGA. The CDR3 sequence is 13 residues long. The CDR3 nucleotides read TGTGCCAGCAGCTTAGGGGGGGCGGCTCCCCTCCACTTT. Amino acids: CASSLGGAAPLHF.

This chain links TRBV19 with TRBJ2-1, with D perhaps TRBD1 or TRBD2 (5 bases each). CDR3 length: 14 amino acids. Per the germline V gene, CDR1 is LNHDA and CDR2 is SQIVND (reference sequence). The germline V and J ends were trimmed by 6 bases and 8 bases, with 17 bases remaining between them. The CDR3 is CASSPGTAPYEQFF. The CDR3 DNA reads TGTGCCAGTAGCCCGGGGACGGCCCCTTATGAGCAGTTCTTC.

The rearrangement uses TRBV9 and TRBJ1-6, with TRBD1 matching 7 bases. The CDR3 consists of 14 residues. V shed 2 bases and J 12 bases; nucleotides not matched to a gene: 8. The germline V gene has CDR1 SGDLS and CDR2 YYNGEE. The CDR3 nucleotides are TGTGCCAGCAGCGTGGCGGACAGGAGAGGACCCCTCCACTTT. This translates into CASSVADRRGPLHF.

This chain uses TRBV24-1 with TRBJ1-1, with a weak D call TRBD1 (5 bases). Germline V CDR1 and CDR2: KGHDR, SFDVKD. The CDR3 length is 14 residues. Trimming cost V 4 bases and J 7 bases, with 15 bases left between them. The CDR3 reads CATSDRGGSGEAFF. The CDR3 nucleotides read TGTGCCACCAGTGACCGGGGGGGTAGTGGTGAAGCTTTCTTT.

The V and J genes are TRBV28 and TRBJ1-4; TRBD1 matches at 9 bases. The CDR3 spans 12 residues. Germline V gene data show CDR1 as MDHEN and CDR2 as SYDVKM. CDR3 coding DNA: TGTGGATCCGGGACAGGGAATGAAAAACTGTTTTTT. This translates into CGSGTGNEKLFF.

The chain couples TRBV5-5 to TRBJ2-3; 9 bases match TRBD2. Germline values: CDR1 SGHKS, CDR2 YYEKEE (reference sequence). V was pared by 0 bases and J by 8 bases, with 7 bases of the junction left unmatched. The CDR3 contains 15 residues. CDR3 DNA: TGTGCCAGCAGCTTGGAATTTAGCGGGAGTGTTACGCAGTATTTT. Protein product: CASSLEFSGSVTQYF.